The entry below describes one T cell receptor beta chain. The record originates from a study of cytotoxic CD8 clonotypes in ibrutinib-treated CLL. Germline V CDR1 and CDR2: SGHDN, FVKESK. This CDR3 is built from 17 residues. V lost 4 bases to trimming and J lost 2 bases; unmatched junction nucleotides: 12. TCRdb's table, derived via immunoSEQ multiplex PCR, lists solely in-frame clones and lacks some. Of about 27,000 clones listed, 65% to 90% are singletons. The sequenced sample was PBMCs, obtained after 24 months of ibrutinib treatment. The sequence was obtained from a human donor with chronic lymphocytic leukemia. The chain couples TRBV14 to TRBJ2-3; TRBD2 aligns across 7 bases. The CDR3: CASSRHGGFYSTDTQYF. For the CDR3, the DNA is TGTGCCAGCAGCCGCCACGGGGGGTTTTATTCCACAGATACGCAGTATTTT.